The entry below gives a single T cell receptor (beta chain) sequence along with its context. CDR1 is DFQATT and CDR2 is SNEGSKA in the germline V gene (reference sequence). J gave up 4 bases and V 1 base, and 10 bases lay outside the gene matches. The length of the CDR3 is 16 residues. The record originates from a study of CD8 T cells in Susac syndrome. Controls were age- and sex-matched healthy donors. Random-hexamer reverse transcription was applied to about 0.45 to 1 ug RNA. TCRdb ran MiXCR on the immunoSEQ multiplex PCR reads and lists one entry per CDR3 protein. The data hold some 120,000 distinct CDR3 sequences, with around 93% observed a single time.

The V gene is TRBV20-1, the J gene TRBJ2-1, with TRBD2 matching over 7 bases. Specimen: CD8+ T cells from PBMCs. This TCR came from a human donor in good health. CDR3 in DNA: TGCAGTGCTAGAGTATTTGGAACTAGCGTTTACAATGAGCAGTTCTTC. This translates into CSARVFGTSVYNEQFF.